This T cell receptor beta chain was found in a study of blood T cell repertoires in COVID-19. Assay used: immunoSEQ multiplex PCR; TCRdb lists only in-frame clones, some missing. The repertoire consists of about 180,000 clones, with approximately 85% occurring once and the leading ten covering more than 3%. V trimming: 7 bases; J trimming: 7 bases; junction bases outside the gene matches: 9. CDR1 is KGHDR, CDR2 SFDVKD, per germline. The CDR3 spans 15 residues. Sequencing was performed on peripheral blood. This chain links TRBV24-1 with TRBJ2-1, with TRBD2 matching over 10 bases. This clonotype originated in a man aged 55 to 70 with acute or convalescent COVID-19. For the CDR3, the DNA is TGTGCCACCAGCCAACTAGCGGGAAATCGGAATGAGCAGTTCTTC. Protein: CATSQLAGNRNEQFF.